This T cell receptor beta chain was found in a study of blood T cell repertoires in COVID-19 (dated by TCRdb to 2020 to 2022). Regarding the research as a whole: Samples covering the acute and convalescent phases of COVID-19 were provided by collaborators in the United States, Italy and Spain. The material from the prospective study consisted of cDNA or gDNA derived from T cells, B-cell-depleted T cells, or PBMCs. Subjects who had been exposed to COVID-19, were actively infected with it, or had recovered from it provided the deeply sampled blood TCRbeta repertoires that made up the dataset. The repertoires were made available in a free public database intended to serve as a resource for research on the immune response to SARS-CoV-2. The samples were drawn from the first 160 participants of the ongoing ImmuneRACE study and from under 1,500 subjects provided by 6 global collaborators. Nearly every sample came with metadata listing a de-identified subject ID, COVID-19 status, age in years and sex. Where available, HLA class I and class II types were obtained from metadata supplied by the sample provider rather than from assay-based typing. Overall study outcomes, separate from this receptor: How much clinical and demographic metadata was included differed by source and by participant, and the metadata was provided uncurated.

Whole blood was collected in K2EDTA tubes by collaborating institutions according to the institutions' own protocols. For TCRbeta analysis, collaborators shipped samples in one of three forms: frozen whole blood, isolated PBMCs, or DNA extracted from either of those sample types. About this clone: The target of this receptor is not known. Base qualities are not at hand, and no much larger clone is one base apart.

From its cysteine to its phenylalanine, the CDR3 spans 16 amino acids. Only CDR3 DNA is held: 48 bases, read in frame from base 1. The germline V gene sets CDR1 to SGHAT and CDR2 to FQNNGV. The junction carries 19 bases between V and J, which are trimmed by 3 bases and 7 bases respectively. TCRbeta CDR3 regions were amplified from genomic DNA by means of the immunoSEQ Assay, a bias-controlled multiplex PCR. The study's processing was this. The number of nucleated cells in each sample was estimated by amplification of reference gene primers within the assay. Sequence reads were collapsed and filtered to measure the absolute abundance of every unique TCRbeta CDR3 rearrangement. For each sample, productive Simpson clonality was calculated as the square root of Simpson's diversity index over productive rearrangements. TCRdb took over this immuneACCESS table, retaining in-frame rearrangements with V and J assigned. Such tables are incomplete; in checked studies, under half of the missing clones stem from an unresolved V gene, and the remainder is unexplained. From that table come the V and J calls and clone size; the DNA was used to work out D and trimming. This sample gives roughly 50,000 clones in total; about 90% of them show up just once. The top ten constitute around a sixth of the sample.

This sequence uses TRBV11-2 and TRBJ2-1, and possibly TRBD2, on 6 matching bases. The receptor was isolated from a human donor with active COVID-19. The donor label of this sample is uncertain. Specimen: peripheral blood. The DNA sequence is TGTGCCAGCAGCTTCTTTGGCGGGGATTACCGAAATGAGCAGTTCTTC. Translated, it gives CASSFFGGDYRNEQFF.